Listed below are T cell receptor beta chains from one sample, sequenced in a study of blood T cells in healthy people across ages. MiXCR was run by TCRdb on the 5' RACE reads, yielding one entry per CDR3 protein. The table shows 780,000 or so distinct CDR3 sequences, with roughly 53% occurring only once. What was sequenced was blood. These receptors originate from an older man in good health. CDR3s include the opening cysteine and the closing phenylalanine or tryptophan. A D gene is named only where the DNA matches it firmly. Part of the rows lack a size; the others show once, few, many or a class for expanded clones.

TGCAGTGCTGATACCAGGGACACGAACACTGAAGCTTTCTTT CSADTRDTNTEAFF TRBV20-1 . . TRBJ1-1
TGTGCCAGCGTTACAGGGGACCTCTATGGCTACACCTTC CASVTGDLYGYTF TRBV2 TRBD1 . TRBJ1-2
TGTGCCAGCAGTTTATTCGGGAAGGGCTACGAGCAGTACTTC CASSLFGKGYEQYF TRBV27 . few TRBJ2-7
TGCGCCAGCATGGGGGGCGCGGGATACAATGAGCAGTTCTTC CASMGGAGYNEQFF TRBV5-1 . . TRBJ2-1
TGCAGCGGCAACCGGGACAGGCGCACAGATACGCAGTATTTT CSGNRDRRTDTQYF TRBV29-1 TRBD1 . TRBJ2-3
TGCAGCGTTGCCGAGGGTGGTGGCTACACCTTC CSVAEGGGYTF TRBV29-1 . few TRBJ1-2
TGTGCCAGCAGGGAAACAGGGATCTATCAGCCCCAGCATTTT CASRETGIYQPQHF TRBV2 . . TRBJ1-5
TGTGCCAGCAGCAAACGGGACAGGGCCGGCTATGGCTACACCTTC CASSKRDRAGYGYTF TRBV6-2/TRBV6-3 TRBD1 once TRBJ1-2
TGCAGCGTTGCTTTAAAAGCAGGCCTCTCTGGAAACACCATATATTTT CSVALKAGLSGNTIYF TRBV29-1 . . TRBJ1-3
TGCAGCGTAGTCACAGGGGTCAGGAACACTGAAGCTTTCTTT CSVVTGVRNTEAFF TRBV29-1 TRBD1 few TRBJ1-1
TGTGCCGGCAGTTCGGTCGACGGGATGAACACTGAAGCTTTCTTT CAGSSVDGMNTEAFF TRBV6-6 . . TRBJ1-1
TGCGCCAGCAGCTTGGCCTCTGATTTCTACGAGCAGTACTTC CASSLASDFYEQYF TRBV5-1 . many TRBJ2-7
TGTGTCAGCACCCCAACGGGGAGATACTACGAGCAGTACTTC CVSTPTGRYYEQYF TRBV25-1 . . TRBJ2-7
TGTGCCAGCAGTGGCCCGACGGATTATGGCTACACCTTC CASSGPTDYGYTF TRBV12-3/TRBV12-4 . few TRBJ1-2
TGTGCCAGCAGTTCCGTTGGGACTAGCGGGAGGCGGTACGAGCAGTACTTC CASSSVGTSGRRYEQYF TRBV27 TRBD2 . TRBJ2-7
TGTGCCAGTAGTTCAGGGGGAGGGAGCCAAGAGACCCAGTACTTC CASSSGGGSQETQYF TRBV19 . . TRBJ2-5
TGCGCCAGCAGCCAAGATCCATCTGGAAATGGGGCCAACGTCCTGACTTTC CASSQDPSGNGANVLTF TRBV4-3 . . TRBJ2-6
TGTGCCAGCAGTTACGGTCTAGGGGGGTCAAACTATGGCTACACCTTC CASSYGLGGSNYGYTF TRBV6-5 . . TRBJ1-2
TGTGCCAGCAGTTACTTCGGGACACAAAAATACACAGATACGCAGTATTTT CASSYFGTQKYTDTQYF TRBV6-5 . . TRBJ2-3
TGCAGTGCCCCCTTGCTAGCGGGATCGCCACCTCGCACAGATACGCAGTATTTT CSAPLLAGSPPRTDTQYF TRBV20-1 TRBD2 few TRBJ2-3
TGTGCCAGCAGCTCGAATTCAGTAAGCAATCAGCCCCAGCATTTT CASSSNSVSNQPQHF TRBV7-2 . . TRBJ1-5
TGCAGCGTTGGCACCTCCTCCTACGAGCAGTACTTC CSVGTSSYEQYF TRBV29-1 . . TRBJ2-7
TGTGCCAGCACCTCCTTCCGCCGCGAAAAACTGTTTTTT CASTSFRREKLFF TRBV6-6 . few TRBJ1-4
TGTGCCAGCTCATCAACAGGGGGCATGTACTTC CASSSTGGMYF TRBV18 TRBD1 . TRBJ2-4